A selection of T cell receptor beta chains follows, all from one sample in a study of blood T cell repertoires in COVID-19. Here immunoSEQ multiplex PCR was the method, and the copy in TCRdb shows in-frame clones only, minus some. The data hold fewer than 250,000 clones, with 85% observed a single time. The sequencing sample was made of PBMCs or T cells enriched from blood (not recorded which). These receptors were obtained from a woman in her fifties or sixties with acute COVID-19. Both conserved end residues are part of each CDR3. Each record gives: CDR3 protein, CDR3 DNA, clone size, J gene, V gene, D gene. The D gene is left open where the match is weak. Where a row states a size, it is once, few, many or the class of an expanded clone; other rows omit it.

cdr3_aa: CASSQQTSGGADTQYF
cdr3_nt: TGCGCCAGCAGCCAACAGACTAGCGGGGGGGCTGATACGCAGTATTTT
clone_size: .
j_call: TRBJ2-3
v_call: TRBV4-3
d_call: TRBD2

cdr3_aa: CASSADTGVGNTEAFF
cdr3_nt: TGTGCCAGCAGCGCGGACACAGGGGTAGGGAACACTGAAGCTTTCTTT
clone_size: .
j_call: TRBJ1-1
v_call: TRBV9
d_call: TRBD1

cdr3_aa: CASSLAPGGDGEKLFF
cdr3_nt: TGTGCCAGCAGCTTAGCCCCGGGGGGCGATGGCGAAAAACTGTTTTTT
clone_size: .
j_call: TRBJ1-4
v_call: TRBV7-6
d_call: .

cdr3_aa: CAISETTGLANYGYTF
cdr3_nt: TGTGCCATCAGTGAGACAACAGGGTTAGCTAACTATGGCTACACCTTC
clone_size: few
j_call: TRBJ1-2
v_call: TRBV10-3
d_call: .

cdr3_aa: CASSLETGGFYEQYF
cdr3_nt: TGTGCCAGCAGTCTGGAGACAGGGGGATTCTACGAGCAGTACTTC
clone_size: .
j_call: TRBJ2-7
v_call: TRBV6-2/TRBV6-3
d_call: TRBD1

cdr3_aa: CASSQGPLAGTHNEQFF
cdr3_nt: TGTGCCAGCAGCCAAGGCCCACTAGCGGGTACCCACAATGAGCAGTTCTTC
clone_size: once
j_call: TRBJ2-1
v_call: TRBV14
d_call: TRBD2

cdr3_aa: CASSPGTGRMAEAFF
cdr3_nt: TGTGCCAGCAGCCCTGGGACAGGGCGAATGGCTGAAGCTTTCTTT
clone_size: .
j_call: TRBJ1-1
v_call: TRBV6-2/TRBV6-3
d_call: TRBD1

cdr3_aa: CASRVTSGAGDEQFF
cdr3_nt: TGTGCCAGCAGAGTTACTAGCGGGGCCGGGGATGAGCAGTTCTTC
clone_size: .
j_call: TRBJ2-1
v_call: TRBV2
d_call: TRBD2

cdr3_aa: CASSQAREYTF
cdr3_nt: TGTGCCAGCAGCCAAGCCAGGGAATACACCTTC
clone_size: once
j_call: TRBJ1-2
v_call: TRBV3-1/TRBV3-2
d_call: .

cdr3_aa: CASSPGQLNTEAFF
cdr3_nt: TGTGCCAGCTCGCCGGGACAGCTGAACACTGAAGCTTTCTTT
clone_size: .
j_call: TRBJ1-1
v_call: TRBV18
d_call: TRBD1

cdr3_aa: CAIRADRGNNSPLHF
cdr3_nt: TGTGCCATCAGGGCCGACAGGGGGAATAATTCACCCCTCCACTTT
clone_size: .
j_call: TRBJ1-6
v_call: TRBV10-3
d_call: TRBD1

cdr3_aa: CASSLGWGQGPYEQYF
cdr3_nt: TGCGCCAGCAGCTTGGGATGGGGACAGGGACCCTACGAGCAGTACTTC
clone_size: .
j_call: TRBJ2-7
v_call: TRBV5-1
d_call: TRBD1

cdr3_aa: CACSDSHYGYTF
cdr3_nt: TGTGCCTGTTCGGACAGCCACTATGGCTACACCTTC
clone_size: .
j_call: TRBJ1-2
v_call: TRBV30
d_call: .

cdr3_aa: CASRPRDKLYGYTF
cdr3_nt: TGTGCCAGCAGGCCCCGGGACAAGCTCTATGGCTACACCTTC
clone_size: once
j_call: TRBJ1-2
v_call: TRBV7-2
d_call: .

cdr3_aa: CASSQLGLNYEQYF
cdr3_nt: TGTGCCAGCAGCCAATTGGGACTAAATTACGAGCAGTACTTC
clone_size: .
j_call: TRBJ2-7
v_call: TRBV4-2
d_call: TRBD2

cdr3_aa: CASSYSQGPYEQYF
cdr3_nt: TGTGCCAGCAGTTACTCTCAGGGCCCCTACGAGCAGTACTTC
clone_size: .
j_call: TRBJ2-7
v_call: TRBV6-2/TRBV6-3
d_call: .

cdr3_aa: CASSPRTGGDEQYF
cdr3_nt: TGTGCCAGCAGCCCCAGGACAGGGGGTGACGAGCAGTACTTC
clone_size: .
j_call: TRBJ2-7
v_call: TRBV7-9
d_call: TRBD1

cdr3_aa: CASSLLARGLSNQPQHF
cdr3_nt: TGTGCCAGCAGCTTGTTGGCGAGGGGGCTGAGCAATCAGCCCCAGCATTTT
clone_size: .
j_call: TRBJ1-5
v_call: TRBV5-5
d_call: TRBD1

cdr3_aa: CASSPGTSGSDTQYF
cdr3_nt: TGTGCCAGCAGCCCTGGGACTAGCGGTTCAGATACGCAGTATTTT
clone_size: .
j_call: TRBJ2-3
v_call: TRBV7-3
d_call: TRBD2

cdr3_aa: CASSGLRLAGLETQYF
cdr3_nt: TGTGCCAGCAGCGGCCTTAGGCTAGCGGGGTTGGAGACCCAGTACTTC
clone_size: .
j_call: TRBJ2-5
v_call: TRBV5-5
d_call: TRBD2

cdr3_aa: CASSLQGVGGYTF
cdr3_nt: TGTGCCAGCAGTTTACAGGGGGTAGGTGGCTACACCTTC
clone_size: once
j_call: TRBJ1-2
v_call: TRBV6-5
d_call: TRBD1

cdr3_aa: CASSYARTGDQPQHF
cdr3_nt: TGTGCCAGCAGTTACGCTCGGACAGGGGATCAGCCCCAGCATTTT
clone_size: .
j_call: TRBJ1-5
v_call: TRBV6-5
d_call: TRBD1

cdr3_aa: CASSLWGTNNEQFF
cdr3_nt: TGTGCCAGCAGTTTATGGGGCACCAACAATGAGCAGTTCTTC
clone_size: .
j_call: TRBJ2-1
v_call: TRBV27
d_call: .

cdr3_aa: CASQGVGNTEAFF
cdr3_nt: TGCGCCAGCCAGGGTGTCGGGAACACTGAAGCTTTCTTT
clone_size: .
j_call: TRBJ1-1
v_call: TRBV10-1
d_call: .

cdr3_aa: CASTGNFYGYTF
cdr3_nt: TGTGCCAGCACGGGGAATTTCTATGGCTACACCTTC
clone_size: .
j_call: TRBJ1-2
v_call: TRBV6-5
d_call: .